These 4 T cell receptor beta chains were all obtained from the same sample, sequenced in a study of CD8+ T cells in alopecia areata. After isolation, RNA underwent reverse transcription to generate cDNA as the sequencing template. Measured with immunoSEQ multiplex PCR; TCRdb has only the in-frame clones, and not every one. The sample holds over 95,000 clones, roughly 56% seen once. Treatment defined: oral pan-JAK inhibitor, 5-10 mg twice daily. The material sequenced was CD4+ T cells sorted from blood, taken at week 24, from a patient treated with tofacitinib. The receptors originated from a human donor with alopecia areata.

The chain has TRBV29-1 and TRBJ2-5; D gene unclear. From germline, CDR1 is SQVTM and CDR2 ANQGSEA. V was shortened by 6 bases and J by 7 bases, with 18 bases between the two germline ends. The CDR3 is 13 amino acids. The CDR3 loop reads CSVALSPSATQYF. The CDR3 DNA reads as TGCAGCGTCGCCCTAAGCCCCTCCGCGACCCAGTACTTC. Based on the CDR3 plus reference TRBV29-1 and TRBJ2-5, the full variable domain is SAVISQKPSRDICQRGTSLTIQCQVDSQVTMMFWYRQQPGQSLTLIATANQGSEATYESGFVIDKFPISRPNLTFSTLTVSNMSPEDSSIYLCSVALSPSATQYFGPGTRLLVL.

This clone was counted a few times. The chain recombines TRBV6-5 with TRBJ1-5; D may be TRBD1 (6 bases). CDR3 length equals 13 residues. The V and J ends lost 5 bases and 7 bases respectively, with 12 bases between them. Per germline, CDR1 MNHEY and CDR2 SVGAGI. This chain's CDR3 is CASSDRIAQPQHF. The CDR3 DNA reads TGTGCCAGCAGTGACAGGATCGCACAGCCCCAGCATTTT.

CDR3 DNA sequence: TGCAGCGTGAAGTCTTCAGATACGCAGTATTTT. It codes for CSVKSSDTQYF. This sequence joins TRBV29-1 and TRBJ2-3; D is uncertain. The V gene lost 6 bases and the J gene lost 4 bases, with 8 bases spanning the gap. Germline V gene sequence: CDR1 SQVTM, CDR2 ANQGSEA. The length of the CDR3 is 11 residues.

The CDR3 bases are TGTGCCAGCAGCGGCGGGACAGGGGCTTATTCACCCCTCCACTTT. As protein: CASSGGTGAYSPLHF. The chain recombines TRBV5-6 with TRBJ1-6, with 10 nucleotides matching TRBD1. Trimming removed 4 bases from V and 8 bases from J; junction bases left unmatched: 6. Germline values: CDR1 SGHDT, CDR2 YYEEEE. This CDR3 contains 15 residues. Full variable domain (remainder filled in from reference TRBV5-6 and TRBJ1-6): DAGVTQSPTHLIKTRGQQVTLRCSPKSGHDTVSWYQQALGQGPQFIFQYYEEEERQRGNFPDRFSGHQFPNYSSELNVNALLLGDSALYLCASSGGTGAYSPLHFGNGTRLTVT.